The next 10 T cell receptor beta chains were all read from a single sample in a study of T cell responses to AZD1222 COVID-19 vaccine. Sequencing was performed with immunoSEQ multiplex PCR; in TCRdb, only in-frame clones are kept and a portion is missing. The data contain fewer than 200,000 clones, 80% to 90% of them singletons. This specimen was peripheral blood, taken on day 0 of AZD1222 vaccination. The source is an adult in good health.

The J gene is TRBJ2-1, the V gene TRBV11-2; D gene ambiguous. In germline, CDR1 is SGHAT, CDR2 FQNNGV. Trimming stripped 8 bases from V and 4 bases from J, with 30 bases between. The CDR3 runs 19 residues. The DNA for the CDR3 is TGTGCCAGCTTTAGTCGGGCCGCCTACGCAGATCGGTCTTACAATGAGCAGTTCTTC. Its protein product is CASFSRAAYADRSYNEQFF. The full variable domain, its missing parts supplied by reference TRBV11-2 and TRBJ2-1, is EAGVAQSPRYKIIEKRQSVAFWCNPISGHATLYWYQQILGQGPKLLIQFQNNGVVDDSQLPKDRFSAERLKGVDSTLKIQPAKLEDSAVYLCASFSRAAYADRSYNEQFFGPGTRLTVL.

CDR3 DNA sequence: TGTGCCAGCAGCCCGGGAAACAGGCCCTACAATGAGCAGTTCTTC. It codes for CASSPGNRPYNEQFF. V gene TRBV7-2 combines with J gene TRBJ2-1; D may be TRBD1 or TRBD2 (5 bases each). V lost 5 bases and J 2 bases, leaving 13 bases between the germline ends. The CDR3 contains 15 residues. Germline-derived CDR1 and CDR2 are SGHTA and FQGNSA. Complete variable domain (other parts from reference TRBV7-2 and TRBJ2-1): GAGVSQSPSNKVTEKGKDVELRCDPISGHTALYWYRQSLGQGLEFLIYFQGNSAPDKSGLPSDRFSAERTGGSVSTLTIQRTQQEDSAVYLCASSPGNRPYNEQFFGPGTRLTVL.

This chain joins TRBV28 and TRBJ2-7; D may be TRBD1 (6 bases). This CDR3 contains 14 residues. From germline, CDR1 is MDHEN and CDR2 SYDVKM. Trimming cost V 3 bases and J 4 bases, with 13 bases left between them. CDR3 protein: CASSFRLGAYEQYF. For the CDR3, the DNA is TGTGCCAGCAGTTTTAGGTTGGGGGCATACGAGCAGTACTTC.

This clone was detected once. V and J are TRBV12-3 or TRBV12-4 and TRBJ2-1; D not resolved. V was shortened by 7 bases and J by 0 bases, with 7 bases between the two germline ends. The CDR3 extends over 13 amino acids. The CDR3 nucleotides are TGTGCCAGCACTGGCGGCTCCTACAATGAGCAGTTCTTC. Translating gives CASTGGSYNEQFF.

The CDR3 loop reads CASSSTSGASSYNEQFF. In DNA form, the CDR3 reads TGTGCCAGCAGCTCGACTAGCGGAGCGTCATCTTACAATGAGCAGTTCTTC. This chain links TRBV7-9 with TRBJ2-1; 9 bases map to TRBD2. The length of the CDR3 is 17 residues. In germline, CDR1 is SEHNR, CDR2 FQNEAQ (reference sequence). V was pared by 4 bases and J by 4 bases, with 11 bases of the junction left unmatched. The whole variable domain, remainder taken from reference TRBV7-9 and TRBJ2-1, is DTGVSQNPRHKITKRGQNVTFRCDPISEHNRLYWYRQTLGQGPEFLTYFQNEAQLEKSRLLSDRFSAERPKGSFSTLEIQRTEQGDSAMYLCASSSTSGASSYNEQFFGPGTRLTVL.

This chain connects TRBV2 to TRBJ2-1; D ambiguous. CDR1 and CDR2 (germline): SNHLY, FYNNEI. V lost 5 bases and J lost 6, with 17 bases in between. This CDR3 contains 15 residues. CDR3 sequence reads: CASSKGVLVGNEQFF. CDR3 coding DNA: TGTGCCAGCAGTAAAGGCGTTCTGGTAGGCAATGAGCAGTTCTTC.

The CDR3 DNA follows: TGTGCCAGCAGTCCATCCGAGGAGCTGTTTTTT. Amino acids: CASSPSEELFF. The chain has TRBV6-2 or TRBV6-3 and TRBJ2-2, with D unresolved. V was cut by 5 bases and J by 10 bases, with 8 bases left in between. The germline V gene has CDR1 MNHEY and CDR2 SVGEGT. The CDR3 totals 11 residues.

The chain is built from TRBV7-6 and TRBJ2-7; TRBD2 matches 7 bases. J was trimmed by 6 bases and V by 7 bases; bases with no gene match: 9. The CDR3 sequence is 13 residues long. Germline V lookup: CDR1 SGHVS, CDR2 FNYEAQ. Here the CDR3 DNA reads TGTGCCAGCACCCCCGGGAGGTTCGGCGAGCAGTACTTC. As protein: CASTPGRFGEQYF.

The chain is built from TRBV30 and TRBJ1-5; D not resolved. This CDR3 is 15 amino acids long. Trimming left V 0 bases short and J 3 bases short, with 12 bases between. Germline V gives CDR1 GTSNPN, CDR2 SVGIG (reference sequence). The CDR3 reads CAWSVTGNDNQPQHF. The CDR3 region has the DNA TGTGCCTGGAGTGTGACCGGGAACGACAATCAGCCCCAGCATTTT. The variable domain in full, with the rest retrieved from reference TRBV30 and TRBJ1-5, is SQTIHQWPATLVQPVGSPLSLECTVEGTSNPNLYWYRQAAGRGLQLLFYSVGIGQISSEVPQNLSASRPQDRQFILSSKKLLLSDSGFYLCAWSVTGNDNQPQHFGDGTRLSIL.

The chain uses TRBV19 and TRBJ2-4, with TRBD2 matching over 9 bases. This CDR3 is built from 19 residues. Germline CDR1 and CDR2: LNHDA and SQIVND (reference sequence). V trimming: 5 bases; J trimming: 0 bases; junction bases outside the gene matches: 14. The CDR3 region has the DNA TGTGCCAGTAGTTTTGTCTCTAGCGGGACCGATCTAGCCAAAAACATTCAGTACTTC. Its translation: CASSFVSSGTDLAKNIQYF. Full variable domain (rest looked up from reference TRBV19 and TRBJ2-4): DGGITQSPKYLFRKEGQNVTLSCEQNLNHDAMYWYRQDPGQGLRLIYYSQIVNDFQKGDIAEGYSVSREKKESFPLTVTSAQKNPTAFYLCASSFVSSGTDLAKNIQYFGAGTRLSVL.